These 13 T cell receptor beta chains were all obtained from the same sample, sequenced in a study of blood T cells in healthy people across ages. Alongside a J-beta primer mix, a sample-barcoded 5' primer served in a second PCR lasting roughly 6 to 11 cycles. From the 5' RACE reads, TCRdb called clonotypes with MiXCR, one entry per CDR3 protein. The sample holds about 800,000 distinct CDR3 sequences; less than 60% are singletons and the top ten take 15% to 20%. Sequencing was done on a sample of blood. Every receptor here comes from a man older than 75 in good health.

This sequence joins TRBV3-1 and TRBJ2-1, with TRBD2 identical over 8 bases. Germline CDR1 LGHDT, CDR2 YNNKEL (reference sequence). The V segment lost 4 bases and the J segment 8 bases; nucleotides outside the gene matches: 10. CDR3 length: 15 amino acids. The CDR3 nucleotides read TGTGCCAGCAGCCCTGGCGCTAGCGGGTCATATGAGCAGTTCTTC. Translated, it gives CASSPGASGSYEQFF.

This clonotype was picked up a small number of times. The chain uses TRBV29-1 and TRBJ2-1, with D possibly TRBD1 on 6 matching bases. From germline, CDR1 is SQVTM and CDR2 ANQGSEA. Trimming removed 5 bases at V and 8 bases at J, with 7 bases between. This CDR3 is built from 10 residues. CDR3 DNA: TGCAGCGTTCACAGGGATGAGCAGTTCTTC. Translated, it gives CSVHRDEQFF.

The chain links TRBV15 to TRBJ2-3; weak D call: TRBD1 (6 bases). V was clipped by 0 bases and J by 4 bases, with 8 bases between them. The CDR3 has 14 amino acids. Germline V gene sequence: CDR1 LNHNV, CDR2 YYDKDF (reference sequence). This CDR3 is CATSRDRGADTQYF. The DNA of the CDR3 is TGTGCCACCAGCAGAGACAGGGGCGCAGATACGCAGTATTTT.

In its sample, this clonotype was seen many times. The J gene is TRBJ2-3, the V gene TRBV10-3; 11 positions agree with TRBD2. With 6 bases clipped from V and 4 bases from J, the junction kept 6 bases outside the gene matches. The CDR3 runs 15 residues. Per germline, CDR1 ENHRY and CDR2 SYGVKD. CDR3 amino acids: CAISVLAGDSDTQYF. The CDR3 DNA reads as TGTGCCATCAGCGTACTAGCGGGAGATTCAGATACGCAGTATTTT.

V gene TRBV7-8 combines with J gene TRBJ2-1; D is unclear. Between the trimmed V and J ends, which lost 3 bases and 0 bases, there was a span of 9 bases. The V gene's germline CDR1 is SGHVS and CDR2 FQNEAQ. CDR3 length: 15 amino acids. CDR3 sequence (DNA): TGTGCCAGCAGCTTCCTGGGCCCCTCCTACAATGAGCAGTTCTTC. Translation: CASSFLGPSYNEQFF.

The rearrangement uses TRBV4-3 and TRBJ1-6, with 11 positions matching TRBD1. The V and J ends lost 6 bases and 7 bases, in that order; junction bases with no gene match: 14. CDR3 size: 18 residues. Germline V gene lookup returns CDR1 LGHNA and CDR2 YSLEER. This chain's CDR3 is CASRQELPDRGQNSPLHF. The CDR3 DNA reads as TGCGCCAGCAGACAGGAGTTACCGGACAGGGGGCAGAATTCACCCCTCCACTTT.

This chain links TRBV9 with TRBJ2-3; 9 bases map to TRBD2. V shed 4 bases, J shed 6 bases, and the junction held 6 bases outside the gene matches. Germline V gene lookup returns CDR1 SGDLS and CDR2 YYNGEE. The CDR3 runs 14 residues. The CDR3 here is CASSSLAGVDTQYF. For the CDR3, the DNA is TGTGCCAGCAGCTCCTTAGCGGGAGTGGATACGCAGTATTTT.

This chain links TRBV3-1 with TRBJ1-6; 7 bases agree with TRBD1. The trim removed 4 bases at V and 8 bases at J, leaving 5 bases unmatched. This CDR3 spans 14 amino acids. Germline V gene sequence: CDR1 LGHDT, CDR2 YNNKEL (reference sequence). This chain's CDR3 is CASSLRQGYSPLHF. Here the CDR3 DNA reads TGTGCCAGCAGCCTACGACAGGGTTATTCACCCCTCCACTTT.

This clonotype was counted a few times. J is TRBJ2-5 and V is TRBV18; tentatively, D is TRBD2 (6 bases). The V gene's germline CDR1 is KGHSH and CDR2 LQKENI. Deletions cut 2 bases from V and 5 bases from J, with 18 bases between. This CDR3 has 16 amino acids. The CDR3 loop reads CASSPTGTASGETQYF. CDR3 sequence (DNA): TGTGCCAGCTCACCAACCGGGACTGCCTCGGGGGAGACCCAGTACTTC.

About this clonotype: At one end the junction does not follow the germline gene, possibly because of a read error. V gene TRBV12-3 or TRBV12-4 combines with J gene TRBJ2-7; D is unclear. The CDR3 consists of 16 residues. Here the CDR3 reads CASSLTLGRVIYEQNF. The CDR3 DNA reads TGTGCCAGCAGTTTAACTTTGGGTCGCGTGATCTACGAGCAGAACTTC.

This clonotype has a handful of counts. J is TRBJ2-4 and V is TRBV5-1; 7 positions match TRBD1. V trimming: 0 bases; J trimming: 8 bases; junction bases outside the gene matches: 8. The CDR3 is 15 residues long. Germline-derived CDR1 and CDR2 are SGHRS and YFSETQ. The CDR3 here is CASSLEGTVTDIQYF. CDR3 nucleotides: TGCGCCAGCAGCTTGGAGGGGACAGTTACGGACATTCAGTACTTC.

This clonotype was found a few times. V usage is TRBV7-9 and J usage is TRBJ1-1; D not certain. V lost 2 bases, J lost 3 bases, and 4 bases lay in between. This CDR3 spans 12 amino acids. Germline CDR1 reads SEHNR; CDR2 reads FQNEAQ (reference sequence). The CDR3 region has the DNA TGTGCCAGCAGCTTATCGGACACTGAAGCTTTCTTT. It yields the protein CASSLSDTEAFF. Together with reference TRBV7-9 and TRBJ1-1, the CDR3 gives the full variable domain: DTGVSQNPRHKITKRGQNVTFRCDPISEHNRLYWYRQTLGQGPEFLTYFQNEAQLEKSRLLSDRFSAERPKGSFSTLEIQRTEQGDSAMYLCASSLSDTEAFFGQGTRLTVV.

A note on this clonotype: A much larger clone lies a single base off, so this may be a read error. The DNA for the CDR3 is TGCAGTGCTGGATGGTCAAAGGGCAACCAGGCCAATGAGCAGTTCTTC. This sequence encodes CSAGWSKGNQANEQFF. J is TRBJ2-1 and V is TRBV20-1; D uncertain. CDR3 length: 16 residues. Germline assignment: CDR1 DFQATT and CDR2 SNEGSKA (reference sequence). Trimming pared 5 bases from V and 6 bases from J, leaving 23 bases between.